This TCR beta chain was identified during a study of CD8 T cells in ankylosing spondylitis. Quantitative 5'-RACE with molecular barcodes was used to make the TCR beta libraries. TCRdb reprocessed the 5' RACE reads with MiXCR, giving one entry per CDR3 protein. The sample records about 300,000 distinct CDR3 sequences, 20% to 25% being singletons. This clonotype was picked up many times. Its antigen is as yet unknown. CDR1 is LGHNA and CDR2 is YNFKEQ in the germline V gene. The CDR3 has 16 amino acids. The V and J ends lost 4 bases and 6 bases respectively, with 20 bases between them. Points from the study as a whole: Significant enrichment of disease-linked clones was reported in matched ankylosing spondylitis synovial fluid. Disease-linked clones were found to be CD8+ and relatively rare in peripheral blood.

The chain is built from TRBV4-2 and TRBJ2-3; unclear D gene. This clonotype was sampled from a female donor with ankylosing spondylitis or in good health (not recorded which). Material: blood, either unsorted or a sorted T cell fraction (not recorded which). CDR3 in DNA: TGTGCCAGCAGCCGAAAGGTCCCTCCAACGACGGATACGCAGTATTTT. It translates to CASSRKVPPTTDTQYF.